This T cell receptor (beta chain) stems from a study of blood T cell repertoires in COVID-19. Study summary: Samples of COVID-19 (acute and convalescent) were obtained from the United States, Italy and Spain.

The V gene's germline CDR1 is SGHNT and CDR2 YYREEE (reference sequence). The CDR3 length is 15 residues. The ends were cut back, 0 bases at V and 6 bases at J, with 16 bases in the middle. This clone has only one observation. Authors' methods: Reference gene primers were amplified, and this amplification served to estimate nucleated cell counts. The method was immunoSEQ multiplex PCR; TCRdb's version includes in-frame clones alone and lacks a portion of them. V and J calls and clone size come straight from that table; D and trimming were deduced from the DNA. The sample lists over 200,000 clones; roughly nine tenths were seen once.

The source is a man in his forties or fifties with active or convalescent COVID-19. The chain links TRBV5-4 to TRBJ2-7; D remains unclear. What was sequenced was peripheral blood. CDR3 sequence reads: CASSLDRLRHVEQYF. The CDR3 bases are TGTGCCAGCAGCTTGGACCGGCTCAGACATGTCGAGCAGTACTTC.